This is a list of T cell receptor beta chains from one sample in a study of CD4 T cells in relation to SARS-CoV-2 and coronaviruses. The method was immunoSEQ multiplex PCR; TCRdb's version includes in-frame clones alone and lacks a portion of them. The sample comprises some 40,000 clones, under 80% of which are singletons, and roughly 20% rests with the top ten. These TCRs are of unknown antigen specificity. Sequencing was performed on memory CD4+ T cells from PBMCs, cultured in vitro. The receptor source for this set is an adult with COVID-19. The conserved cysteine and the conserved F or W are not part of the CDR3 here.

J: TRBJ1-1
V: TRBV6-5
CDR3: ASSSRSTAF

J: TRBJ2-1
V: TRBV9
CDR3: ASSVGLTGSEQF

J: TRBJ2-7
V: TRBV15
CDR3: ATSRDREGPDEQY

J: TRBJ2-3
V: TRBV3-1/TRBV3-2
CDR3: ASSQGAGVTDTQY

J: TRBJ1-3
V: TRBV29-1
CDR3: SALHSGNTIY

J: TRBJ2-5
V: TRBV29-1
CDR3: SVERGGGETQY

J: TRBJ2-3
V: TRBV5-1
CDR3: ASSVGLARLSDTQY

J: TRBJ2-1
V: TRBV5-1
CDR3: ASSLAGVTTQNEQF

J: TRBJ1-6
V: TRBV6-5
CDR3: ASSPMSSYNSPLH

J: TRBJ1-5
V: TRBV24-1
CDR3: ATSDYSNQPQH

J: TRBJ2-2
V: TRBV24-1
CDR3: ATSDLVTGTARTGELF

J: TRBJ2-7
V: TRBV7-9
CDR3: ASRHGGGRFDEQY

J: TRBJ2-7
V: TRBV6-2/TRBV6-3
CDR3: ASSQEGWLVSYEQY

J: TRBJ2-1
V: TRBV6-5
CDR3: ASSYSGTGLDNEQF

J: TRBJ2-3
V: TRBV7-9
CDR3: ASRNDRISTDTQY

J: TRBJ2-5
V: TRBV28
CDR3: ASSSTRVGETQY

J: TRBJ1-6
V: TRBV11-3
CDR3: ASSFDSANSPLH

J: TRBJ2-5
V: TRBV24-1
CDR3: ATIGYQGGETQY

J: TRBJ1-2
V: TRBV19
CDR3: ASRTWTGDGYT

J: TRBJ1-3
V: TRBV7-9
CDR3: ASSLVPDTIY

J: TRBJ2-5
V: TRBV30
CDR3: AWSLAGVRETQY

J: TRBJ2-7
V: TRBV2
CDR3: ASSDDWTSSYEQY

J: TRBJ2-7
V: TRBV29-1
CDR3: SVSYRRQMAYEQY

J: TRBJ1-6
V: TRBV30
CDR3: ACGVDRTAPLH

J: TRBJ2-2
V: TRBV7-9
CDR3: ASSLAGRDYTGELF